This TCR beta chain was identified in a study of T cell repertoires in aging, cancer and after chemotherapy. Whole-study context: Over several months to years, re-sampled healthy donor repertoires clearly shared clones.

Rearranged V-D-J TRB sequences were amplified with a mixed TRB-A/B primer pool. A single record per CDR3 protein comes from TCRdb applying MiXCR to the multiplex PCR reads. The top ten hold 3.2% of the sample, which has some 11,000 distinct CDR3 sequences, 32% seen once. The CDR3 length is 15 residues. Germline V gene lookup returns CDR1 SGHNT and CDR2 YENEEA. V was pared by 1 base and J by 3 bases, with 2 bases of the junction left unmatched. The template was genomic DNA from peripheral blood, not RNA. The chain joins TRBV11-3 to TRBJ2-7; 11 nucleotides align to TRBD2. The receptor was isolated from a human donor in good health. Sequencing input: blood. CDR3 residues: CASSLGLAGNYEQYF. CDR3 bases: TGTGCCAGCAGCTTAGGACTAGCGGGGAACTACGAGCAGTACTTC. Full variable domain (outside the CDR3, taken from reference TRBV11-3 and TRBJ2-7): EAGVVQSPRYKIIEKKQPVAFWCNPISGHNTLYWYLQNLGQGPELLIRYENEEAVDDSQLPKDRFSAERLKGVDSTLKIQPAELGDSAVYLCASSLGLAGNYEQYFGPGTRLTVT.